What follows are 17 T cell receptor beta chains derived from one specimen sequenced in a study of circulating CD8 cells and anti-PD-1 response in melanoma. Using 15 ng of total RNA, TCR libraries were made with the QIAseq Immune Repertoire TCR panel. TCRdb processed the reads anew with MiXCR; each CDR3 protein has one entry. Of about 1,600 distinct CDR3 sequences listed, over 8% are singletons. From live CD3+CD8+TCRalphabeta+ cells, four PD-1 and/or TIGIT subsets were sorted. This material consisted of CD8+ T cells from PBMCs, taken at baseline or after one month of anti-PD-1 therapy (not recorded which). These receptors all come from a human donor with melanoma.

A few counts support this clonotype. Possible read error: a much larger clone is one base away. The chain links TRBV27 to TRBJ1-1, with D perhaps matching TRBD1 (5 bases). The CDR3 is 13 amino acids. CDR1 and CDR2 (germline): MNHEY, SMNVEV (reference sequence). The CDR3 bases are TGTGCCAGCAGTTTAGGGGGTAACACTGAAGCTCTCTTT. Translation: CASSLGGNTEALF.

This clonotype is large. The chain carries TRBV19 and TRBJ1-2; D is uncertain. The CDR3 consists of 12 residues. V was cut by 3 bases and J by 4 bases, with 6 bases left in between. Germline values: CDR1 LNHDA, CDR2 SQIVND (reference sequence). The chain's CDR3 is CASSMSAYGYTF. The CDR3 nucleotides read TGTGCCAGTAGTATGTCCGCCTATGGCTACACCTTC. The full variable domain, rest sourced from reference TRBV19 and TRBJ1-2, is DGGITQSPKYLFRKEGQNVTLSCEQNLNHDAMYWYRQDPGQGLRLIYYSQIVNDFQKGDIAEGYSVSREKKESFPLTVTSAQKNPTAFYLCASSMSAYGYTFGSGTRLTVV.

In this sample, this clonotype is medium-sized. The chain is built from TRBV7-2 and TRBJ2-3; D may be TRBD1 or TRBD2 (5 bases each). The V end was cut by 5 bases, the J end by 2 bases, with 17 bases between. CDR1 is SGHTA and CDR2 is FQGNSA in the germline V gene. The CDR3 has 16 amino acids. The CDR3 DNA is TGTGCCAGCAGCCCCCCGGCCAGAGGGGCCACAGATACGCAGTATTTT. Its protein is CASSPPARGATDTQYF.

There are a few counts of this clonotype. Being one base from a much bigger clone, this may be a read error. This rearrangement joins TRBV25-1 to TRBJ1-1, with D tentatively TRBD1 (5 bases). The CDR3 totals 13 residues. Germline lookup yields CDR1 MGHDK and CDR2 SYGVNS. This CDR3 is CASSELLGAEALF. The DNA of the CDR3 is TGTGCCAGCAGTGAATTGCTAGGGGCTGAAGCTCTCTTT.

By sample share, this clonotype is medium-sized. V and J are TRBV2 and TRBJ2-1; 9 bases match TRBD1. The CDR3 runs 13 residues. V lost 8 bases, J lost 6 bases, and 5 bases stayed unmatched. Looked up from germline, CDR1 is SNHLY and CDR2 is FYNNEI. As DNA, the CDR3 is TGTGCCAGCGGCCGGGACAGGGTCAATGAGCAGTTCTTC. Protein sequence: CASGRDRVNEQFF.

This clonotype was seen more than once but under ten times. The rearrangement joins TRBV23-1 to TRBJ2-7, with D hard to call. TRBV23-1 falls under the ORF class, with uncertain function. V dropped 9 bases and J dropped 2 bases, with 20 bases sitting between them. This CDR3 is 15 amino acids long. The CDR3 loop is CARKSGSLITYEQYF. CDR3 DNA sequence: TGCGCCAGGAAGAGTGGGTCCCTTATAACCTACGAGCAGTACTTC.

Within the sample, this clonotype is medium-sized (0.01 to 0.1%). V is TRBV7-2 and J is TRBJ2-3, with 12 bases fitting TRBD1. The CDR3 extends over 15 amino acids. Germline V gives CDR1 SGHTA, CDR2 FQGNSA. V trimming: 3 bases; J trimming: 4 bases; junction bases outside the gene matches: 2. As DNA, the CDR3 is TGTGCCAGCAGCTTGGGACAGGGGGCCGCAGATACGCAGTATTTT. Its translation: CASSLGQGAADTQYF.

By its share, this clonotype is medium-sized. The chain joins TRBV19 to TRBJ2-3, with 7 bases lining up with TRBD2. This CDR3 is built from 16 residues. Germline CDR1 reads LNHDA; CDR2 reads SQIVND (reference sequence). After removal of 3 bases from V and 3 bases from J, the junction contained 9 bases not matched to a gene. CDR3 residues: CASSIEGLVRTDTQYF. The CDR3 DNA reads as TGTGCCAGTAGTATCGAAGGACTAGTGAGAACAGATACGCAGTATTTT.

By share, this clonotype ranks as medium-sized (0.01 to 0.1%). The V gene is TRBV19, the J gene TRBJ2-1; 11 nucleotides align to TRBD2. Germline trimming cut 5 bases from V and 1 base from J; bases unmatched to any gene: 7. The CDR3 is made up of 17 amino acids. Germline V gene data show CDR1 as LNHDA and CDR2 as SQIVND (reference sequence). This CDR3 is CASSANSGGASYNEQFF. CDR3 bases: TGTGCCAGTAGTGCGAATAGCGGGGGGGCGTCCTACAATGAGCAGTTCTTC.

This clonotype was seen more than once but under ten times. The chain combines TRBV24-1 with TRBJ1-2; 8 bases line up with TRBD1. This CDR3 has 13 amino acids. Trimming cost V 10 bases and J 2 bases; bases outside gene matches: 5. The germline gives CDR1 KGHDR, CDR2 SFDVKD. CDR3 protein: CATSTGENYGYTF. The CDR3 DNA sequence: TGTGCCACGTCGACAGGGGAGAACTATGGCTACACCTTC.

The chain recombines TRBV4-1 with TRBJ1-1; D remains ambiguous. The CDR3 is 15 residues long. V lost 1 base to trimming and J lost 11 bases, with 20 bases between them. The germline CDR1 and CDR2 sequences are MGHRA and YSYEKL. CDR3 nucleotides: TGCGCCAGCAGCCAAGGATCAGGACTGGGAGAAGGGGCTTTCTTT. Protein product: CASSQGSGLGEGAFF.

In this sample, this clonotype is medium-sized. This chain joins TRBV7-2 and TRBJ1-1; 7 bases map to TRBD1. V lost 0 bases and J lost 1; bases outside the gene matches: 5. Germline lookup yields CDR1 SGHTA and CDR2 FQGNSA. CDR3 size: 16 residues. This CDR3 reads CASSLASPGGNTEAFF. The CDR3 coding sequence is TGTGCCAGCAGCTTAGCCTCGCCAGGGGGGAACACTGAAGCTTTCTTT.

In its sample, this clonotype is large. The CDR3 here is CASSIDPPNQPQHF. CDR3 nucleotides: TGTGCCAGTAGTATAGATCCCCCCAATCAGCCCCAGCATTTT. The chain combines TRBV19 with TRBJ1-5; D is uncertain. Germline V gene lookup returns CDR1 LNHDA and CDR2 SQIVND (reference sequence). The CDR3 has 14 amino acids. Trimming shortened V by 0 bases and J by 3 bases, and 6 bases separated the two germline ends.

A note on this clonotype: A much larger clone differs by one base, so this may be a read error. CDR3 in DNA: TGCAGCGTTGAGGGAAATAACTATGGCCACACCTTC. Its translation is CSVEGNNYGHTF. V is TRBV29-1 and J is TRBJ1-2; D ambiguous. The CDR3 covers 12 residues. Germline loops: CDR1 SQVTM, CDR2 ANQGSEA.

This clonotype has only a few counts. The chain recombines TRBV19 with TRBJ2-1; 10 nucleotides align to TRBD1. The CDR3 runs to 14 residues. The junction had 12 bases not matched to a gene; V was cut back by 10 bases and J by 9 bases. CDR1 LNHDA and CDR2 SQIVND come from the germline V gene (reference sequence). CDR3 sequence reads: CATIPGQGSGEQFF. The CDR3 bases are TGTGCCACAATCCCGGGACAGGGGTCTGGTGAGCAGTTCTTC.

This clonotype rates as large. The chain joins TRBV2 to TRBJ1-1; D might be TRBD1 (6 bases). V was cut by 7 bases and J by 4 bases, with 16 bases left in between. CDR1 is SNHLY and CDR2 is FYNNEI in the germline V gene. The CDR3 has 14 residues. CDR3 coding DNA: TGTGCCAGCAAAGGGGGAACAGGGTTCACTGAAGCTTTCTTT. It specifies CASKGGTGFTEAFF. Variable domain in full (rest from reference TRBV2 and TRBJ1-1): EPEVTQTPSHQVTQMGQEVILRCVPISNHLYFYWYRQILGQKVEFLVSFYNNEISEKSEIFDDQFSVERPDGSNFTLKIRSTKLEDSAMYFCASKGGTGFTEAFFGQGTRLTVV.

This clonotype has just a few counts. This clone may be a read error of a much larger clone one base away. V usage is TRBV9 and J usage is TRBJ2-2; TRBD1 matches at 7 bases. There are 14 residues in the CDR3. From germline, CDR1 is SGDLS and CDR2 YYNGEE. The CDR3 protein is CASGTAVNTGEPFF. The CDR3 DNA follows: TGTGCCAGCGGGACAGCTGTCAACACCGGGGAGCCGTTTTTT.